This T cell receptor (beta chain) comes out of a study of T cells in Graves' hyperthyroidism and ophthalmopathy. Study results and limitations: Blood held most thyroid clonotypes expanded above 0.001 frequency. Ophthalmopathy, as predicted by the model, came a median roughly 6.8 months after the prediction.

Details on this clonotype: Its specificity is unknown.

Diagnosis rested on symptoms, serum thyroxine and TRAb, thyroid ultrasound, and orbital computed tomography. It was 10 ml of fresh peripheral blood that supplied the PBMCs. The CDR3 sequence is 14 residues long. Trimming took off 7 bases at V and 4 bases at J, with 15 bases between the two ends. There were TCR beta CDR3 regions amplified from RNA transcripts. Primed by the HTBI set, a first-round RT-PCR was run on the TCR CDR3. TCRdb redid the calling of the multiplex PCR reads with MiXCR, one entry per CDR3 protein. The sample contains 300,000 or so distinct CDR3 sequences, 16% of which appear only once.

This receptor was taken from a man aged 25 to 40 with Graves' hyperthyroidism. The material sequenced was blood. V usage is TRBV12-3 or TRBV12-4 and J usage is TRBJ2-3; perhaps TRBD2 as D (6 bases). This CDR3 is CASNSLGTSDTQYF. CDR3 DNA sequence: TGTGCCAGCAACAGCCTAGGGACTTCAGATACGCAGTATTTT.